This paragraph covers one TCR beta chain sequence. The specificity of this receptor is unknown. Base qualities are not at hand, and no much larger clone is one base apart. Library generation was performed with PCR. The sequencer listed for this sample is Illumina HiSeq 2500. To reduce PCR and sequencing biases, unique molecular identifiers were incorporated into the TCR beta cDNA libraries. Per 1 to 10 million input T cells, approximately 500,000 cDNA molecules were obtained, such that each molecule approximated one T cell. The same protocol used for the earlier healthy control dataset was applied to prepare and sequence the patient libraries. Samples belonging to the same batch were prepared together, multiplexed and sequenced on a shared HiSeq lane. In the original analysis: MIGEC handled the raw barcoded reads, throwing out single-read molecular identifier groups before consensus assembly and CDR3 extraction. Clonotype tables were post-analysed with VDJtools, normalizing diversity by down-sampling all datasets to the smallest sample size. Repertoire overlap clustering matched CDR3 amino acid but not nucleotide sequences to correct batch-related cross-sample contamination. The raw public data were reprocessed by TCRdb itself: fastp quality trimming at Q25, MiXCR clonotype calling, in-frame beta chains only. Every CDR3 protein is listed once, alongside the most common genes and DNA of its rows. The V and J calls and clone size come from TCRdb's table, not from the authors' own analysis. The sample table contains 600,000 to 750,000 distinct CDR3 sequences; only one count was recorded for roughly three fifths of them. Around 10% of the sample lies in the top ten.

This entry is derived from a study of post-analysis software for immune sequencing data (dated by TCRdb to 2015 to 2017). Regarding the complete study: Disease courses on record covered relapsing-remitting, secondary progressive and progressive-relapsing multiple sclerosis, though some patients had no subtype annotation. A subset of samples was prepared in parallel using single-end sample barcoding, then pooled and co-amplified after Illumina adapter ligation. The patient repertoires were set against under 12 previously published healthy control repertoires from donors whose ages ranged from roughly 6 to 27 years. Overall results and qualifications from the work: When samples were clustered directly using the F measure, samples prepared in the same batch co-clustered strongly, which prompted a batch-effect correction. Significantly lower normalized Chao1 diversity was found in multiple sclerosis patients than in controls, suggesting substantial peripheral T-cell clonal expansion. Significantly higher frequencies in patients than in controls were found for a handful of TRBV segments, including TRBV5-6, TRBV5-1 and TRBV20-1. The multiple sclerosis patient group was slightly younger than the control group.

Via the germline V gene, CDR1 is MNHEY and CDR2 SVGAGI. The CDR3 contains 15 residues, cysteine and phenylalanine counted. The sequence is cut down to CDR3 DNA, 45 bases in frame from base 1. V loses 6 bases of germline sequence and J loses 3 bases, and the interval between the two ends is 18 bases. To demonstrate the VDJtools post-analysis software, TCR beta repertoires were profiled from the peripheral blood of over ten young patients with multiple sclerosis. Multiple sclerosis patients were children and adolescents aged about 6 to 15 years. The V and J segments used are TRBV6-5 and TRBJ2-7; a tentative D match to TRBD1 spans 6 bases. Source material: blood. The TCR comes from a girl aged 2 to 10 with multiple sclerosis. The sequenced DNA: TGTGCCAGCAGCTTTGGTCAGGGGCAAGGCTACGAGCAGTACTTC. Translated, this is CASSFGQGQGYEQYF.